The 27 T cell receptor beta chains below were found in one sample sequenced in a study of T cells after somatic rescue of genetic block. Some clones are missing from TCRdb's copy, which holds only in-frame ones; the method was immunoSEQ multiplex PCR. The data contain 55,000 to 75,000 clones, under 95% of them singletons. The sample was peripheral blood mononuclear cells (PBMCs). These receptors were collected from a man aged 35-49 years.

The CDR3, as DNA: TGTGCCAGCAGCCTGGGACAGGGGAAGGAAAACACCATATATTTT. Protein sequence: CASSLGQGKENTIYF. This rearrangement joins TRBV7-9 to TRBJ1-3, with 10 bases lining up with TRBD1. The V gene end was trimmed by 5 bases and the J gene end by 6 bases; junction bases not matched to a gene: 7. The CDR3 consists of 15 residues. CDR1 is SEHNR and CDR2 is FQNEAQ in the germline V gene (reference sequence).

This chain uses TRBV25-1 with TRBJ1-6; D remains ambiguous. The V and J ends lost 4 bases and 7 bases respectively, with 14 bases between them. The CDR3 covers 15 residues. The germline CDR1 and CDR2 sequences are MGHDK and SYGVNS. CDR3 in DNA: TGTGCCAGCAGTGCCGACGGACGTCCAAATTCACCCCTCCACTTT. It is translated as CASSADGRPNSPLHF.

The chain has TRBV5-1 and TRBJ2-7; 9 nucleotides agree with TRBD1. Trimming removed 7 bases from V and 3 bases from J; junction bases left unmatched: 14. Per the germline V gene, CDR1 is SGHRS and CDR2 is YFSETQ. The CDR3 has 16 residues. Written as DNA, the CDR3 is TGCGCCAGCGGACCCTCCCCGGGACAGGGTTTCTACGAGCAGTACTTC. This translates into CASGPSPGQGFYEQYF.

V usage is TRBV6-6 and J usage is TRBJ2-4, with 7 bases aligning to TRBD1. Germline V lookup: CDR1 MNHNY, CDR2 SVGAGI (reference sequence). There are 15 residues in the CDR3. The trim removed 0 bases at V and 8 bases at J, leaving 7 bases unmatched. The CDR3 region is CASSYSQNRGDIQYF. The CDR3 DNA follows: TGTGCCAGCAGTTACTCCCAGAACAGGGGCGACATTCAGTACTTC.

V is TRBV4-2 and J is TRBJ1-2; D is undetermined. The CDR3 has 13 residues. Trimming took off 2 bases at V and 8 bases at J, with 12 bases between the two ends. Germline CDR1 LGHNA, CDR2 YNFKEQ. The CDR3 here is CASSQTAMGGYTF. DNA for the CDR3: TGTGCCAGCAGCCAAACAGCGATGGGCGGCTACACCTTC.

The rearrangement links TRBV28 to TRBJ2-7; 8 nucleotides match TRBD2. Germline V gives CDR1 MDHEN, CDR2 SYDVKM. This CDR3 comprises 13 residues. Unmatched junction bases numbered 10, after V lost 9 bases and J lost 6 bases. CDR3 bases: TGTGCCAGTTACCAGCGGGAGTGGAGCGAGCAGTACTTC. Translation: CASYQREWSEQYF.

This chain connects TRBV7-9 to TRBJ1-2, with 12 nucleotides matching TRBD1. The CDR3 sequence is 15 residues long. Germline-derived CDR1 and CDR2 are SEHNR and FQNEAQ (reference sequence). V shed 5 bases and J 7 bases; nucleotides not matched to a gene: 8. Here the CDR3 reads CASSMGQGALSGYTF. As DNA, the CDR3 is TGTGCCAGCAGCATGGGACAGGGGGCGCTCTCTGGCTACACCTTC.

V gene TRBV5-1 combines with J gene TRBJ1-2; tentatively, D is TRBD1 (6 bases). CDR3 length: 16 residues. Between the trimmed V and J ends, which lost 4 bases and 0 bases, there was a span of 16 bases. Germline V gene data show CDR1 as SGHRS and CDR2 as YFSETQ. The CDR3 loop is CASSPRPGTPNYGYTF. The CDR3 DNA is TGCGCCAGCAGCCCGCGACCCGGGACACCTAACTATGGCTACACCTTC.

The chain employs TRBV7-6 and TRBJ2-5; D may be TRBD1 (5 bases). Per germline, CDR1 SGHVS and CDR2 FNYEAQ. With 1 base removed from V and 2 bases from J, the gap between germline ends came to 11 bases. This CDR3 contains 15 residues. CDR3 region: CASSLEAGWQETQYF. DNA for the CDR3: TGTGCCAGCAGCTTAGAAGCAGGGTGGCAAGAGACCCAGTACTTC.

The chain recombines TRBV7-2 with TRBJ2-3; no reliable D call. The CDR3 runs to 12 residues. The ends were cut back, 5 bases at V and 4 bases at J, with 7 bases in the middle. Germline CDR1 SGHTA, CDR2 FQGNSA. CDR3 bases: TGTGCCAGCAGCCTACCTTCAGATACGCAGTATTTT. This gives the protein CASSLPSDTQYF.

V is TRBV5-1 and J is TRBJ2-3; no definite D call. Germline-derived CDR1 and CDR2 are SGHRS and YFSETQ. This CDR3 is built from 13 residues. Between the trimmed V and J ends, which lost 4 bases and 4 bases, there was a span of 10 bases. Written as DNA, the CDR3 is TGCGCCAGCAGCCTTCAGGACCCAGATACGCAGTATTTT. The encoded protein is CASSLQDPDTQYF.

This clone was counted a few times. This chain links TRBV27 with TRBJ1-1, with no clear D. V was cut by 1 base and J by 2 bases, with 8 bases left in between. Germline V CDR1 and CDR2: MNHEY, SMNVEV (reference sequence). The CDR3 sequence is 14 residues long. The chain's CDR3 is CASSLWAANTEAFF. In DNA, the CDR3 is TGTGCCAGCAGTTTATGGGCAGCAAACACTGAAGCTTTCTTT.

The genes are TRBV9 and TRBJ2-3; D gene unclear. Trimming took 0 bases from V and 8 from J, leaving 4 bases between them. Per the germline V gene, CDR1 is SGDLS and CDR2 is YYNGEE. This CDR3 contains 11 residues. This CDR3 reads CASSVDGTQYF. As DNA, the CDR3 is TGTGCCAGCAGCGTAGACGGTACGCAGTATTTT.

This CDR3 reads CASSLAQEGPLQVNTEAFF. DNA of the CDR3: TGTGCCAGCAGCTTAGCGCAAGAGGGGCCCCTACAAGTGAACACTGAAGCTTTCTTT. The rearrangement links TRBV7-8 to TRBJ1-1, with D perhaps matching TRBD1 (5 bases). V was clipped by 0 bases and J by 0 bases, with 20 bases between them. Germline CDR1 SGHVS, CDR2 FQNEAQ. CDR3 size: 19 residues.

The CDR3 DNA reads as TGTGCCAGCAGCATGGACAGGGCGAGGGGGATCGAGCAGTACTTC. It encodes CASSMDRARGIEQYF. V usage is TRBV5-4 and J usage is TRBJ2-7, with 8 bases identical to TRBD1. Germline V lookup: CDR1 SGHNT, CDR2 YYREEE (reference sequence). The CDR3 is 15 amino acids. J gave up 6 bases and V 4 bases, and 12 bases lay outside the gene matches.

The V and J genes are TRBV9 and TRBJ2-3; maybe TRBD2 (5 bases). The CDR3 runs to 14 residues. Trimming took 3 bases from V and 0 from J, leaving 8 bases between them. Germline V gene data show CDR1 as SGDLS and CDR2 as YYNGEE. Here the CDR3 DNA reads TGTGCCAGCAGCGCCCGGGGAAGCACAGATACGCAGTATTTT. It specifies CASSARGSTDTQYF.

This chain connects TRBV30 to TRBJ2-2; possibly TRBD2 for D (6 bases). The germline gives CDR1 GTSNPN, CDR2 SVGIG (reference sequence). V lost 1 base and J 3 bases, leaving 18 bases between the germline ends. This CDR3 spans 17 amino acids. The CDR3 sequence is CAWSATRENYYTGELFF. The CDR3 DNA is TGTGCCTGGAGTGCCACACGGGAGAACTACTACACCGGGGAGCTGTTTTTT.

The genes are TRBV19 and TRBJ2-7; TRBD1 or TRBD2 may be the D gene (5 bases each). This CDR3 region has 14 residues. The germline V gene encodes CDR1 LNHDA and CDR2 SQIVND (reference sequence). Trimming removed 1 base at V and 3 bases at J, with 10 bases between. CDR3 DNA: TGTGCCAGTAGTATAGCGGGGCTCAACTACGAGCAGTACTTC. Protein: CASSIAGLNYEQYF.

The chain carries TRBV5-4 and TRBJ1-2, with 10 bases identical to TRBD1. Unmatched junction bases numbered 3, after V lost 3 bases and J lost 4 bases. Germline CDR1 reads SGHNT; CDR2 reads YYREEE (reference sequence). The CDR3 is 14 amino acids. The CDR3 region has the DNA TGTGCCAGCAGCTCCCGGGACAGGGGCTATGGCTACACCTTC. Residues: CASSSRDRGYGYTF.

The chain uses TRBV28 and TRBJ2-4; 8 nucleotides align to TRBD2. Losses at the gene ends were 3 bases for V and 5 bases for J; bases not matched to a gene: 15. Per the germline V gene, CDR1 is MDHEN and CDR2 is SYDVKM. This CDR3 has 18 amino acids. CDR3 amino acids: CASSLAIIIGGAQNIQYF. The CDR3 DNA reads as TGTGCCAGCAGTTTGGCCATCATCATCGGGGGGGCTCAAAACATTCAGTACTTC.

This chain joins TRBV27 and TRBJ2-3; D is uncertain. The CDR3 is made up of 13 amino acids. V lost 5 bases, J lost 0 bases, and 6 bases lay in between. CDR1 is MNHEY, CDR2 SMNVEV, per germline (reference sequence). The CDR3 loop reads CASSISSTDTQYF. CDR3 nucleotides: TGTGCCAGCAGTATCTCAAGCACAGATACGCAGTATTTT.

The chain couples TRBV19 to TRBJ2-7, with 9 bases aligning to TRBD1. The CDR3 loop spans 13 amino acids. Germline CDR1 reads LNHDA; CDR2 reads SQIVND (reference sequence). J gave up 5 bases and V 5 bases, and 4 bases lay outside the gene matches. The CDR3 DNA sequence: TGTGCCAGTAGTCCACGGACAGGGGACGAGCAGTACTTC. Its protein product is CASSPRTGDEQYF.

The rearrangement links TRBV5-1 to TRBJ1-1, with D possibly matching TRBD1 (6 bases). Trimming cost V 4 bases and J 2 bases, with 12 bases left between them. Germline V gives CDR1 SGHRS, CDR2 YFSETQ. This CDR3 contains 14 residues. The CDR3 loop reads CASSHADSNTEAFF. The CDR3 DNA follows: TGCGCCAGCAGCCACGCGGACAGCAACACTGAAGCTTTCTTT.

The genes are TRBV29-1 and TRBJ1-3; the D gene is possibly TRBD1 (6 bases). Per the germline V gene, CDR1 is SQVTM and CDR2 is ANQGSEA. Trimming removed 2 bases at V and 7 bases at J, with 24 bases between. This CDR3 spans 17 amino acids. As DNA, the CDR3 is TGCAGCGTTGAAACCGTCTCTACAGGGCCTTTTGGGAACACCATATATTTT. Protein product: CSVETVSTGPFGNTIYF.

This chain connects TRBV28 to TRBJ2-1; 8 nucleotides match TRBD1. The CDR3 totals 15 residues. Per the germline V gene, CDR1 is MDHEN and CDR2 is SYDVKM. J lost 3 bases, V lost 3 bases, and 4 bases had no gene match. CDR3 residues: CASSFGQGGYNEQFF. CDR3 DNA sequence: TGTGCCAGCAGTTTCGGACAGGGTGGCTACAATGAGCAGTTCTTC.

The rearrangement links TRBV7-6 to TRBJ1-6, with D possibly matching TRBD1 (6 bases). The CDR3 length is 15 residues. Germline loops: CDR1 SGHVS, CDR2 FNYEAQ. Trimming cost V 0 bases and J 10 bases, with 13 bases left between them. CDR3: CASSLALGAGSPLHF. In nucleotides, the CDR3 is TGTGCCAGCAGCTTAGCGCTGGGGGCCGGCTCACCCCTCCACTTT.

This rearrangement joins TRBV4-2 to TRBJ1-1, with D possibly TRBD1 on 6 matching bases. The CDR3 is 15 residues long. CDR1 and CDR2 (germline): LGHNA, YNFKEQ. Deletions cut 1 base from V and 4 bases from J, with 13 bases between. Here the CDR3 DNA reads TGTGCCAGCAGCCAAGGGGTAGAAGGGGGCACTGAAGCTTTCTTT. Encoded protein: CASSQGVEGGTEAFF.